These 28 T cell receptor beta chains share one sample of origin, sequenced in a study of blood T cell repertoires in COVID-19. Sequencing used immunoSEQ multiplex PCR; TCRdb keeps in-frame clones, though not all of them. The table has over 95,000 clones, 85% to 90% seen once. The specimen was peripheral blood. Receptor source: a human donor with acute or convalescent COVID-19. The donor label of this sample is uncertain.

The chain carries TRBV29-1 and TRBJ1-2, with TRBD1 as a possible D gene (5 bases). The CDR3 is made up of 14 amino acids. In germline, CDR1 is SQVTM, CDR2 ANQGSEA. V was shortened by 3 bases and J by 6 bases, with 17 bases between the two germline ends. In nucleotides, the CDR3 is TGCAGCGTTGAGGGCGGAAGGGGCGTGAATGGCTACACCTTC. It is translated as CSVEGGRGVNGYTF.

This chain joins TRBV7-6 and TRBJ2-5; 7 nucleotides align to TRBD1. Looked up from germline, CDR1 is SGHVS and CDR2 is FNYEAQ. Trimming cost V 5 bases and J 5 bases; bases outside gene matches: 20. The CDR3 is made up of 18 amino acids. CDR3 nucleotides: TGTGCCAGCAGCCGACGACATACTTACAGGGGAAAGGGGGAGACCCAGTACTTC. It yields the protein CASSRRHTYRGKGETQYF.

The chain employs TRBV5-1 and TRBJ2-7, with D uncertain. The CDR3 loop spans 14 amino acids. Trimming shortened V by 0 bases and J by 4 bases, and 11 bases separated the two germline ends. The germline V gene encodes CDR1 SGHRS and CDR2 YFSETQ. CDR3 DNA: TGCGCCAGCAGCTTGGTTACGGGTTTTTACGAGCAGTACTTC. Its translation is CASSLVTGFYEQYF.

The chain combines TRBV7-2 with TRBJ2-3; 10 positions agree with TRBD2. Trimming at V came to 5 bases and at J to 5 bases, leaving 4 bases not matched to a gene. Germline loops: CDR1 SGHTA, CDR2 FQGNSA. The CDR3 totals 14 residues. CDR3 protein: CASSNSGGLDTQYF. The CDR3 DNA reads TGTGCCAGCAGCAATAGCGGGGGGCTAGATACGCAGTATTTT. Using reference TRBV7-2 and TRBJ2-3 for the parts outside the CDR3, the full variable domain is GAGVSQSPSNKVTEKGKDVELRCDPISGHTALYWYRQSLGQGLEFLIYFQGNSAPDKSGLPSDRFSAERTGGSVSTLTIQRTQQEDSAVYLCASSNSGGLDTQYFGPGTRLTVL.

This chain joins TRBV18 and TRBJ2-3; no definite D call. Trimming stripped 3 bases from V and 2 bases from J, with 9 bases between. The length of the CDR3 is 14 residues. Germline V gene data show CDR1 as KGHSH and CDR2 as LQKENI. CDR3 region: CASSPDLNTDTQYF. CDR3 in DNA: TGTGCCAGCTCACCCGACTTGAACACAGATACGCAGTATTTT. The complete variable domain, with remaining parts taken from reference TRBV18 and TRBJ2-3, reads NAGVMQNPRHLVRRRGQEARLRCSPMKGHSHVYWYRQLPEEGLKFMVYLQKENIIDESGMPKERFSAEFPKEGPSILRIQQVVRGDSAAYFCASSPDLNTDTQYFGPGTRLTVL.

V usage is TRBV27 and J usage is TRBJ1-4, with TRBD1 as a possible D gene (6 bases). V shed 5 bases and J shed 4 bases, with 14 bases lying between them. Germline V gene sequence: CDR1 MNHEY, CDR2 SMNVEV (reference sequence). There are 15 residues in the CDR3. The CDR3 protein is CASSPRGADNEKLFF. In DNA, the CDR3 is TGTGCCAGCAGTCCCAGGGGAGCCGATAATGAAAAACTGTTTTTT.

The rearrangement uses TRBV28 and TRBJ1-6; no definite D call. Germline CDR1 and CDR2: MDHEN and SYDVKM. With 7 bases removed from V and 13 bases from J, the gap between germline ends came to 14 bases. The CDR3 has 12 amino acids. CDR3 DNA sequence: TGTGCCAGCAACTCCGGGTCCCGTCCCCTCCACTTT. Residues: CASNSGSRPLHF.

CDR3 in DNA: TGTGCCAGCAGCTTAGGAGGCAGATTTCAGACCCAGTACTTC. The encoded protein is CASSLGGRFQTQYF. V gene TRBV7-2 combines with J gene TRBJ2-5; D unclear. The germline V and J ends were trimmed by 1 base and 6 bases, with 12 bases remaining between them. The germline gives CDR1 SGHTA, CDR2 FQGNSA. This CDR3 is 14 amino acids long.

This rearrangement joins TRBV28 to TRBJ1-5; D is perhaps TRBD1 (5 bases). Germline V gene data show CDR1 as MDHEN and CDR2 as SYDVKM. This CDR3 has 16 residues. V dropped 5 bases and J dropped 0 bases, with 14 bases sitting between them. The CDR3 spells CASSPLGGYSNQPQHF. The CDR3 region has the DNA TGTGCCAGCAGTCCGCTCGGGGGGTATAGCAATCAGCCCCAGCATTTT. The variable domain in full, completed from reference TRBV28 and TRBJ1-5, reads DVKVTQSSRYLVKRTGEKVFLECVQDMDHENMFWYRQDPGLGLRLIYFSYDVKMKEKGDIPEGYSVSREKKERFSLILESASTNQTSMYLCASSPLGGYSNQPQHFGDGTRLSIL.

The chain joins TRBV7-2 to TRBJ2-1; 10 bases align to TRBD1. The CDR3 extends over 15 amino acids. V shed 8 bases, J shed 5 bases, and the junction held 9 bases outside the gene matches. The germline V gene encodes CDR1 SGHTA and CDR2 FQGNSA. In DNA, the CDR3 is TGTGCCAGCCCTATCGGGACAGGGGACAACAATGAGCAGTTCTTC. Its protein product is CASPIGTGDNNEQFF.

The chain is built from TRBV7-2 and TRBJ1-1; possible D gene TRBD1, 5 bases. V gave up 2 bases and J gave up 0 bases, with 10 bases separating them. CDR3 length equals 15 residues. CDR1 and CDR2 (germline): SGHTA, FQGNSA. CDR3 DNA: TGTGCCAGCAGCTTATCCCCAGGGATGAACACTGAAGCTTTCTTT. Translating gives CASSLSPGMNTEAFF.

CDR3 sequence (DNA): TGTGCCAGTAGTCCGAGGACTAGCTACGAGCAGTACTTC. Residues: CASSPRTSYEQYF. V usage is TRBV19 and J usage is TRBJ2-7, with 7 bases aligning to TRBD2. Germline V gene sequence: CDR1 LNHDA, CDR2 SQIVND (reference sequence). The CDR3 length is 13 residues. V lost 5 bases to trimming and J lost 3 bases; unmatched junction nucleotides: 4.

The J gene is TRBJ1-2, the V gene TRBV24-1, with D possibly TRBD1 on 5 matching bases. Germline lookup yields CDR1 KGHDR and CDR2 SFDVKD. This CDR3 is built from 13 residues. Between the trimmed V and J ends, which lost 0 bases and 9 bases, there was a span of 10 bases. The CDR3: CATSDLQGGSYTF. CDR3 DNA: TGTGCCACCAGTGATTTGCAGGGAGGCAGCTACACCTTC.

This rearrangement joins TRBV4-3 to TRBJ1-4; 7 bases are shared with TRBD1. Germline assignment: CDR1 LGHNA and CDR2 YSLEER. V trimming: 1 base; J trimming: 8 bases; junction bases outside the gene matches: 16. There are 18 residues in the CDR3. The DNA for the CDR3 is TGCGCCAGCAGCCAAGCCCCCGCGACAGGGCTCCTCGGAGAAAAACTGTTTTTT. This gives the protein CASSQAPATGLLGEKLFF.

This sequence joins TRBV5-4 and TRBJ2-5; 12 bases are shared with TRBD2. V trimming: 2 bases; J trimming: 5 bases; junction bases outside the gene matches: 7. Germline-derived CDR1 and CDR2 are SGHNT and YYREEE (reference sequence). CDR3 size: 16 residues. CDR3 loop: CASSFPGLAGPETQYF. In DNA, the CDR3 is TGTGCCAGCAGCTTCCCGGGACTAGCGGGCCCGGAGACCCAGTACTTC.

CDR3 sequence (DNA): TGCAGCGTTGAACGAGAATACAATGAGCAGTTCTTC. Protein product: CSVEREYNEQFF. V is TRBV29-1 and J is TRBJ2-1, with D uncertain. V shed 2 bases and J shed 4 bases, with 6 bases lying between them. The germline V gene encodes CDR1 SQVTM and CDR2 ANQGSEA. This CDR3 spans 12 amino acids.

The genes are TRBV6-6 and TRBJ1-1; unclear D gene. Germline values: CDR1 MNHNY, CDR2 SVGAGI (reference sequence). Trimming cost V 4 bases and J 7 bases, with 4 bases left between them. This CDR3 contains 10 residues. The CDR3 is CASSSGEAFF. The CDR3 DNA reads TGTGCCAGCAGTTCGGGTGAAGCTTTCTTT.

V usage is TRBV5-5 and J usage is TRBJ1-4, with D possibly TRBD1 on 6 matching bases. CDR3 size: 15 residues. The ends were cut back, 4 bases at V and 0 bases at J, with 10 bases in the middle. CDR1 SGHKS and CDR2 YYEKEE come from the germline V gene (reference sequence). CDR3 sequence (DNA): TGTGCCAGCAGCCCGCGGACAGCAACTAATGAAAAACTGTTTTTT. Residues: CASSPRTATNEKLFF.

Only one count was recorded for this clone. This CDR3 is CASSLSGFNYGYTF. The CDR3 coding sequence is TGTGCCAGCAGCTTATCGGGTTTTAACTATGGCTACACCTTC. The chain employs TRBV7-2 and TRBJ1-2, with D hard to call. Trimming removed 2 bases at V and 1 base at J, with 8 bases between. The CDR3 spans 14 residues. Germline lookup yields CDR1 SGHTA and CDR2 FQGNSA.

V is TRBV6-6 and J is TRBJ1-4, with D possibly matching TRBD1 (5 bases). Germline CDR1 reads MNHNY; CDR2 reads SVGAGI (reference sequence). V was clipped by 5 bases and J by 1 base, with 8 bases between them. The length of the CDR3 is 14 residues. The CDR3 nucleotides are TGTGCCAGCAGTACAGGTGGAACTAATGAAAAACTGTTTTTT. It is translated as CASSTGGTNEKLFF.

The chain employs TRBV6-2 or TRBV6-3 and TRBJ1-5; D gene uncertain. CDR3 length: 13 residues. Deletions cut 0 bases from V and 7 bases from J, with 7 bases between. Germline assignment: CDR1 MNHEY and CDR2 SVGEGT. In nucleotides, the CDR3 is TGTGCCAGCAGTTACTCGAATCTACAGCCCCAGCATTTT. Its protein product is CASSYSNLQPQHF.

The V call is TRBV12-5, the J call TRBJ2-7; 10 bases agree with TRBD2. The ends lost 5 bases at V and 6 bases at J; junction bases unmatched: 13. Germline V gives CDR1 LGHNT, CDR2 FRNRAP. This CDR3 is 16 amino acids long. CDR3 region: CASGPPPLAGDCEQYF. As DNA, the CDR3 is TGTGCTAGTGGTCCCCCTCCCCTAGCGGGAGACTGCGAGCAGTACTTC.

The genes are TRBV6-6 and TRBJ2-1; possibly TRBD1 for D (5 bases). Germline V lookup: CDR1 MNHNY, CDR2 SVGAGI (reference sequence). V shed 2 bases and J shed 8 bases, with 13 bases lying between them. The CDR3 is 14 residues long. CDR3 sequence: CASSYADNLDEQFF. The CDR3 DNA sequence: TGTGCCAGCAGTTACGCGGACAACCTCGATGAGCAGTTCTTC.

This rearrangement joins TRBV19 to TRBJ1-5; 8 bases fit TRBD1. Per germline, CDR1 LNHDA and CDR2 SQIVND (reference sequence). J gave up 2 bases and V 4 bases, and 10 bases lay outside the gene matches. The CDR3 is 17 residues long. In DNA form, the CDR3 reads TGTGCCAGTAGTACCCCCCCAGACAGGGGACGCAATCAGCCCCAGCATTTT. This codes for CASSTPPDRGRNQPQHF.

The chain uses TRBV28 and TRBJ2-5; D call uncertain. CDR3 length: 12 amino acids. From germline, CDR1 is MDHEN and CDR2 SYDVKM. Trimming shortened V by 8 bases and J by 5 bases, and 12 bases separated the two germline ends. The CDR3 protein is CASSNPYETQYF. The CDR3 DNA sequence: TGTGCCAGCTCCAACCCCTATGAGACCCAGTACTTC.

This clone was recorded a few times. This chain joins TRBV3-1 (or the pseudogene TRBV3-2) and TRBJ1-1; D is ambiguous. V lost 1 base to trimming and J lost 11 bases, with 20 bases between them. Germline CDR1 and CDR2: LGHDT and YNNKEL (reference sequence). The CDR3 length is 15 residues. For the CDR3, the DNA is TGTGCCAGCAGCCAAGGGGAAGACTTAAACGGAGGGGCTTTCTTT. It specifies CASSQGEDLNGGAFF.

The chain is built from TRBV7-2 and TRBJ1-2; 9 bases align to TRBD1. The V segment lost 1 base and the J segment 6 bases; nucleotides outside the gene matches: 6. The CDR3 spans 15 residues. CDR1 is SGHTA, CDR2 FQGNSA, per germline. CDR3 amino acids: CASSLVEQGADGYTF. The CDR3 DNA is TGTGCCAGCAGCTTAGTAGAACAGGGGGCCGATGGCTACACCTTC.

The chain joins TRBV5-4 to TRBJ2-5; 15 nucleotides line up with TRBD2. Germline V gene lookup returns CDR1 SGHNT and CDR2 YYREEE (reference sequence). The CDR3 runs to 17 residues. J was trimmed by 5 bases and V by 4 bases; bases with no gene match: 9. This chain's CDR3 is CASSPWTSGGGGETQYF. The CDR3 coding sequence is TGTGCCAGCAGCCCCTGGACTAGCGGGGGGGGAGGGGAGACCCAGTACTTC. The full variable domain, its missing parts supplied by reference TRBV5-4 and TRBJ2-5, is ETGVTQSPTHLIKTRGQQVTLRCSSQSGHNTVSWYQQALGQGPQFIFQYYREEENGRGNFPPRFSGLQFPNYSSELNVNALELDDSALYLCASSPWTSGGGGETQYFGPGTRLLVL.